The 18 T cell receptor beta chains given below trace back to one sample, sequenced in a study of T cells in Graves' hyperthyroidism and ophthalmopathy (dated by TCRdb to 2018 to 2020). The library was produced with multiplex PCR. TCRdb records Illumina HiSeq 2000 as the sequencer. The TCR beta CDR3 regions were amplified from RNA transcripts. A first-round RT-PCR of the TCR CDR3 used the HTBI primer set with the Qiagen OneStep RT-PCR kit. Using fastp trimming at Q25 and MiXCR clonotype assembly, TCRdb reanalyzed the public sequencing data and kept in-frame beta chains. When rows share a CDR3 protein, they turn into one entry using the most common DNA and genes. Across this sample there are around 300,000 distinct CDR3 sequences, with 14% seen only once. The ten largest clones capture 20% to 25% of the sample. The sequenced material came from blood. The receptors come from a woman in her thirties with Graves' hyperthyroidism.

This clonotype was seen ten or more times. The junction departs from the called germline gene at one end, perhaps through a read error. V and J are TRBV2 and TRBJ1-1; D is unclear. The germline V gene has CDR1 SNHLY and CDR2 FYNNEI. CDR3 length: 13 residues. DNA for the CDR3: TGTGCCAGCAGCGAAGACGGGAACACTGAAGCTTTCTTT. This sequence encodes CASSEDGNTEAFF.

This clonotype was seen many times. The chain links TRBV28 to TRBJ2-7; no definite D call. Trimming left V 6 bases short and J 8 bases short, with 14 bases between. This CDR3 has 12 residues. Germline lookup yields CDR1 MDHEN and CDR2 SYDVKM. The CDR3, as DNA: TGTGCCAGCAGCCTAACCGCGAATAAGCAGTACTTC. Protein product: CASSLTANKQYF.

The rearrangement links TRBV6-9 to TRBJ2-2; 8 nucleotides agree with TRBD1. Trimming at V came to 3 bases and at J to 7 bases, leaving 10 bases not matched to a gene. CDR1 MNHGY and CDR2 SVAAGI come from the germline V gene. CDR3 size: 16 residues. The CDR3 sequence: CASSYLPGQAGGELFF. The CDR3 DNA reads TGTGCCAGCAGTTACCTGCCGGGACAGGCGGGCGGGGAGCTGTTTTTT.

This clonotype turned up a few times. The V call is TRBV30, the J call TRBJ2-7; D is unresolved. The ends were cut back, 2 bases at V and 0 bases at J, with 5 bases in the middle. The CDR3 runs 12 residues. Germline V gives CDR1 GTSNPN, CDR2 SVGIG (reference sequence). CDR3 amino acids: CAWSRSSYEQYF. The CDR3 bases are TGTGCCTGGAGTCGGAGCTCCTACGAGCAGTACTTC.

V and J are TRBV20-1 and TRBJ1-5; TRBD1 matches at 8 bases. The CDR3 runs to 15 residues. Per the germline V gene, CDR1 is DFQATT and CDR2 is SNEGSKA (reference sequence). The V and J ends lost 6 bases and 7 bases, in that order; junction bases with no gene match: 14. The CDR3 sequence: CSAEVGQGRGQPQHF. The DNA of the CDR3 is TGCAGTGCCGAGGTCGGACAGGGACGAGGGCAGCCCCAGCATTTT.

In regard to this clonotype: At one boundary the junction diverges from the germline segment, which might be a read error. This rearrangement joins TRBV30 to TRBJ1-2; unclear D gene. The CDR3 totals 12 residues. CDR1 GTSNPN and CDR2 SVGIG come from the germline V gene (reference sequence). The CDR3 spells CAWHKPTDACSF. CDR3 nucleotide sequence: TGTGCCTGGCACAAACCGACGGACGCATGCTCCTTC.

The V gene is TRBV19, the J gene TRBJ2-7; TRBD1 aligns across 8 bases. This CDR3 has 14 amino acids. Per germline, CDR1 LNHDA and CDR2 SQIVND (reference sequence). V gave up 6 bases and J gave up 5 bases; unmatched junction bases: 9. This CDR3 is CASRAGQGMNEQYF. The CDR3, as DNA: TGTGCCAGTAGGGCCGGACAGGGCATGAACGAGCAGTACTTC.

This clonotype was found many times. The chain is built from TRBV11-2 and TRBJ2-5; either TRBD1 or TRBD2 may supply D (5 bases each). Looked up from germline, CDR1 is SGHAT and CDR2 is FQNNGV. V was pared by 1 base and J by 4 bases, with 10 bases between. The CDR3 is made up of 14 amino acids. CDR3 loop: CASSLAGPIETQYF. As DNA, the CDR3 is TGTGCCAGCAGCTTAGCGGGACCTATAGAGACCCAGTACTTC.

The genes are TRBV19 and TRBJ2-7; TRBD1 agrees at 8 bases. The germline V gene has CDR1 LNHDA and CDR2 SQIVND (reference sequence). V trimming: 3 bases; J trimming: 3 bases; junction bases outside the gene matches: 16. This CDR3 spans 18 amino acids. In DNA, the CDR3 is TGTGCCAGTAGTATCGCCCTGGCAGGCAGGGGGCGTATCTACGAGCAGTACTTC. It yields the protein CASSIALAGRGRIYEQYF.

This clonotype was counted many times. The V gene is TRBV27, the J gene TRBJ2-7; perhaps D is TRBD1 or TRBD2 (6 bases each). Trimming took off 3 bases at V and 3 bases at J, with 18 bases between the two ends. CDR1 is MNHEY and CDR2 is SMNVEV in the germline V gene (reference sequence). This CDR3 has 16 residues. CDR3 DNA: TGTGCCAGCAGTTTTGAGGGGGGAGATGATCACTACGAGCAGTACTTC. It is translated as CASSFEGGDDHYEQYF.

This clonotype was found a few times. The rearrangement joins TRBV5-4 to TRBJ1-5, with D unclear. Germline CDR1 reads SGHNT; CDR2 reads YYREEE (reference sequence). V lost 0 bases, J lost 1 base, and 11 bases lay in between. This CDR3 has 16 residues. The CDR3 here is CASSLDGDTSNQPQHF. The DNA for the CDR3 is TGTGCCAGCAGCTTGGATGGGGATACGAGCAATCAGCCCCAGCATTTT.

This clonotype was seen repeatedly, ten times or more. J is TRBJ2-1 and V is TRBV28; 10 nucleotides match TRBD2. With 7 bases clipped from V and 5 bases from J, the junction kept 14 bases outside the gene matches. The CDR3 sequence is 17 residues long. Germline CDR1 reads MDHEN; CDR2 reads SYDVKM. CDR3 sequence (DNA): TGTGCCAGCAAACCCCCGCTAGCGGGAGTGACGGACAATGAGCAGTTCTTC. Translated, it gives CASKPPLAGVTDNEQFF.

This clonotype showed up many times. CDR3 protein: CSARDLAGGTEQYF. In DNA form, the CDR3 reads TGCAGTGCTAGAGATCTTGCGGGAGGGACCGAGCAGTACTTC. The chain uses TRBV20-1 and TRBJ2-7, with 9 bases lining up with TRBD2. Germline trimming cut 0 bases from V and 6 bases from J; bases unmatched to any gene: 6. The CDR3 has 14 amino acids. Germline V CDR1 and CDR2: DFQATT, SNEGSKA (reference sequence).

The chain combines TRBV7-3 with TRBJ2-3, with 8 bases that match TRBD2. V shed 3 bases and J 2 bases; nucleotides not matched to a gene: 4. Germline V gives CDR1 SGHTA, CDR2 FQGTGA. This CDR3 is 15 amino acids long. The CDR3 DNA is TGTGCCAGCAGCTTTAGCGGGGAACCCACAGATACGCAGTATTTT. It translates to CASSFSGEPTDTQYF.

This clonotype was seen more than once but under ten times. The chain couples TRBV20-1 to TRBJ2-5; D is undetermined. This CDR3 is built from 12 residues. Germline V gene data show CDR1 as DFQATT and CDR2 as SNEGSKA (reference sequence). V lost 6 bases, J lost 3 bases, and 11 bases lay in between. CDR3 DNA: TGCAGTGCGGGAAATTTCGAAGAGACCCAGTACTTC. It translates to CSAGNFEETQYF.

This clonotype has ten or more counts. This chain connects TRBV28 to TRBJ2-3; possible D gene TRBD1, 6 bases. Trimming took off 6 bases at V and 2 bases at J, with 15 bases between the two ends. CDR1 MDHEN and CDR2 SYDVKM come from the germline V gene. The CDR3 contains 15 residues. The CDR3 DNA is TGTGCCAGCAGGGCCACGGGACACAACACAGATACGCAGTATTTT. This gives the protein CASRATGHNTDTQYF.

This chain uses TRBV15 with TRBJ2-7, with TRBD1 matching 8 bases. There are 15 residues in the CDR3. The V gene's germline CDR1 is LNHNV and CDR2 YYDKDF (reference sequence). The J segment lost 2 bases and the V segment lost 1 base, leaving 4 bases of the junction unmatched. CDR3 sequence: CATSRGGQGTYEQYF. DNA for the CDR3: TGTGCCACCAGCAGAGGCGGACAGGGTACCTACGAGCAGTACTTC. Based on the CDR3 plus reference TRBV15 and TRBJ2-7, the full variable domain is DAMVIQNPRYQVTQFGKPVTLSCSQTLNHNVMYWYQQKSSQAPKLLFHYYDKDFNNEADTPDNFQSRRPNTSFCFLDIRSPGLGDTAMYLCATSRGGQGTYEQYFGPGTRLTVT.

DNA of the CDR3: TGTGCCAGCTCACCCCGGGAGAACCAGGAAAAACTGTTTTTT. Its protein is CASSPRENQEKLFF. This chain links TRBV18 with TRBJ1-4; D unclear. The CDR3 sequence is 14 residues long. V dropped 3 bases and J dropped 8 bases, with 13 bases sitting between them. The germline CDR1 and CDR2 sequences are KGHSH and LQKENI.